Below are 19 T cell receptor beta chains sequenced from a single sample in a study of T cells in Graves' hyperthyroidism and ophthalmopathy. Using RNA transcripts as the source, TCR beta CDR3 regions were amplified. The HTBI primer set was used in a first-round RT-PCR of the TCR CDR3. MiXCR, run by TCRdb on the multiplex PCR reads, gives a single entry per CDR3 protein. The table records nearly 750,000 distinct CDR3 sequences, roughly a third of them present only once. Sequenced: blood. These receptors all stem from a middle-aged woman with Graves' hyperthyroidism.

This clonotype was observed a few times. V and J are TRBV29-1 and TRBJ2-3, with 11 bases that match TRBD2. Germline CDR1 SQVTM, CDR2 ANQGSEA. V gave up 3 bases and J gave up 4 bases; unmatched junction bases: 3. The CDR3 is 14 amino acids. CDR3 in amino acids: CSVDTSGGSDTQYF. CDR3 sequence (DNA): TGCAGCGTTGACACTAGCGGGGGTTCAGATACGCAGTATTTT.

As concerns this clonotype: Just one base apart from a much larger clone, this may be a read error. The gene calls are TRBV2 and TRBJ1-6, with D maybe TRBD1 (6 bases). The germline V gene encodes CDR1 SNHLY and CDR2 FYNNEI. This CDR3 is 16 amino acids long. DNA of the CDR3: TGTGCCAGCAGTGAAGGGAGGGGGGCAGGTAATTCACCCCACCACTTT. Protein product: CASSEGRGAGNSPHHF. The whole variable domain, remainder taken from reference TRBV2 and TRBJ1-6, is EPEVTQTPSHQVTQMGQEVILRCVPISNHLYFYWYRQILGQKVEFLVSFYNNEISEKSEIFDDQFSVERPDGSNFTLKIRSTKLEDSAMYFCASSEGRGAGNSPHHFGNGTRLTVT.

This clonotype was counted many times. This rearrangement joins TRBV7-6 to TRBJ1-3; D is unresolved. Germline lookup yields CDR1 SGHVS and CDR2 FNYEAQ. This CDR3 has 15 amino acids. V lost 6 bases and J 1 base, leaving 13 bases between the germline ends. This CDR3 is CASRAGSSSGNTIYF. The CDR3 DNA sequence: TGTGCCAGCAGAGCAGGAAGCTCATCTGGAAACACCATATATTTT.

This chain links TRBV28 with TRBJ2-5; D gene uncertain. Trimming left V 4 bases short and J 5 bases short, with 8 bases between. The CDR3 contains 12 residues. Looked up from germline, CDR1 is MDHEN and CDR2 is SYDVKM. The CDR3 bases are TGTGCCAGCAGTTGGGCCCGTGAGACCCAGTACTTC. Translating it yields CASSWARETQYF.

This clonotype appeared many times. This chain links TRBV10-3 with TRBJ1-6; D is possibly TRBD1 (5 bases). This CDR3 is built from 16 residues. V shed 0 bases and J shed 5 bases, with 11 bases lying between them. CDR1 and CDR2 (germline): ENHRY, SYGVKD. DNA of the CDR3: TGTGCCATCAGTGAGTCCGGGACGGGAGATAATTCACCCCTCCACTTT. Its translation: CAISESGTGDNSPLHF.

About this clonotype itself: One end of the junction is discordant with germline, which a read error may explain. The chain has TRBV7-9 and TRBJ2-7; TRBD2 agrees at 11 bases. Germline V CDR1 and CDR2: SEHNR, FQNEAQ (reference sequence). The CDR3 extends over 16 amino acids. DNA for the CDR3: TGTGCCAGCAGCTTGATAGCGGGAGGGCAGCATTACGGGCAGTACTTC. It codes for CASSLIAGGQHYGQYF.

Many counts were recorded for this clonotype. V is TRBV7-3 and J is TRBJ2-2; D is ambiguous. Trimming stripped 4 bases from V and 6 bases from J, with 9 bases between. The CDR3 length is 13 residues. Per the germline V gene, CDR1 is SGHTA and CDR2 is FQGTGA. CDR3 bases: TGTGCCAGCAGCTCCGTAACGGCCGGGGAGCTGTTTTTT. Amino acids: CASSSVTAGELFF. Based on the CDR3 plus reference TRBV7-3 and TRBJ2-2, the full variable domain is GAGVSQTPSNKVTEKGKYVELRCDPISGHTALYWYRQSLGQGPEFLIYFQGTGAADDSGLPNDRFFAVRPEGSVSTLKIQRTERGDSAVYLCASSSVTAGELFFGEGSRLTVL.

J is TRBJ2-2 and V is TRBV9; D remains unclear. CDR3 length equals 16 residues. V lost 4 bases, J lost 0 bases, and 13 bases lay in between. Per germline, CDR1 SGDLS and CDR2 YYNGEE. The CDR3, as DNA: TGTGCCAGCAGCAGCAGGAGCAGCCCGAACACCGGGGAGCTGTTTTTT. Its translation: CASSSRSSPNTGELFF.

This clonotype has a handful of counts. The chain couples TRBV28 to TRBJ2-3; no reliable D call. Between the trimmed V and J ends, which lost 1 base and 4 bases, there was a span of 3 bases. The length of the CDR3 is 12 residues. Germline V gene lookup returns CDR1 MDHEN and CDR2 SYDVKM. CDR3 residues: CASSLLADTQYF. The CDR3 bases are TGTGCCAGCAGTTTATTGGCAGATACGCAGTATTTT.

V and J are TRBV7-3 and TRBJ2-7; a weak D match, TRBD2 (5 bases). This CDR3 spans 15 amino acids. V lost 6 bases and J lost 2, with 17 bases in between. Per germline, CDR1 SGHTA and CDR2 FQGTGA. For the CDR3, the DNA is TGTGCCAGCAGTTCCCTCCGGACGGGAACCTACGAGCAGTACTTC. This sequence encodes CASSSLRTGTYEQYF.

This clonotype was recorded many times. This chain connects TRBV12-3 or TRBV12-4 to TRBJ1-4; D gene unclear. The ends were cut back, 1 base at V and 3 bases at J, with 9 bases in the middle. This CDR3 region has 15 residues. CDR3 DNA sequence: TGTGCCAGCAGTTTAGGTGGGCGCTCTAATGAAAAACTGTTTTTT. Amino acid sequence: CASSLGGRSNEKLFF.

This clonotype was counted only a few times. The V gene is TRBV15, the J gene TRBJ1-2, with D maybe TRBD1 (5 bases). CDR3 length: 14 residues. Germline CDR1 LNHNV, CDR2 YYDKDF (reference sequence). Trimming left V 1 base short and J 2 bases short, with 8 bases between. As DNA, the CDR3 is TGTGCCACCAGCAGAGGAGGGACCAACTATGGCTACACCTTC. The encoded protein is CATSRGGTNYGYTF.

The sample holds many counts of this clonotype. This chain uses TRBV4-1 with TRBJ2-7; possible D gene TRBD1, 5 bases. CDR1 is MGHRA and CDR2 is YSYEKL in the germline V gene. This CDR3 is 13 amino acids long. Trimming cost V 1 base and J 3 bases, with 7 bases left between them. This CDR3 is CASSQGGHYEQYF. In DNA form, the CDR3 reads TGCGCCAGCAGCCAAGGGGGCCACTACGAGCAGTACTTC.

This clonotype has ten or more counts. The chain has TRBV19 and TRBJ2-2; D ambiguous. Per the germline V gene, CDR1 is LNHDA and CDR2 is SQIVND (reference sequence). This CDR3 is 12 amino acids long. The ends were cut back, 5 bases at V and 4 bases at J, with 5 bases in the middle. This CDR3 reads CASSWATGELFF. For the CDR3, the DNA is TGTGCCAGTAGTTGGGCCACCGGGGAGCTGTTTTTT.

Ten or more counts support this clonotype. This chain links TRBV12-3 or TRBV12-4 with TRBJ1-1; D is uncertain. This CDR3 has 14 amino acids. V gave up 8 bases and J gave up 4 bases, with 17 bases separating them. This chain's CDR3 is CASRRGSGATEAFF. CDR3 nucleotide sequence: TGTGCCAGCCGTCGAGGTTCGGGAGCCACTGAAGCTTTCTTT.

The rearrangement joins TRBV11-2 to TRBJ1-2, with D possibly being TRBD1 (5 bases). This CDR3 is built from 13 residues. Trimming took 11 bases from V and 4 from J, leaving 17 bases between them. Germline CDR1 reads SGHAT; CDR2 reads FQNNGV. The CDR3 coding sequence is TGTGCCTGGGGGGATGGGTTCCTCTATGGCTACACCTTC. Amino acid sequence: CAWGDGFLYGYTF.

This clonotype was detected a few times. V and J are TRBV10-3 and TRBJ1-2; the match to TRBD1 covers 7 bases. Germline trimming cut 10 bases from V and 4 bases from J; bases unmatched to any gene: 12. There are 14 residues in the CDR3. Germline values: CDR1 ENHRY, CDR2 SYGVKD. CDR3 nucleotides: TGTGCCAGCAACAGACAGGGAAGGGGCTATGGCTACACCTTC. It encodes CASNRQGRGYGYTF.

The CDR3 coding sequence is TGCGCCAGCACTTCAAGGGGGCGTGACACAGATACGCAGTATTTT. Translated, it gives CASTSRGRDTDTQYF. V gene TRBV5-1 combines with J gene TRBJ1-5, with TRBD1 matching 7 bases. With the DNA end fitting TRBJ2-3 better, the J assignment may be wrong. The length of the CDR3 is 15 residues. In germline, CDR1 is SGHRS, CDR2 YFSETQ.

This clonotype was observed a few times. V and J are TRBV19 and TRBJ1-5; 11 nucleotides match TRBD1. CDR1 is LNHDA and CDR2 is SQIVND in the germline V gene (reference sequence). The CDR3 sequence is 19 residues long. The trim removed 3 bases at V and 3 bases at J, leaving 13 bases unmatched. CDR3 sequence (DNA): TGTGCCAGTAGTATCACCGGGACAGGGGGAAGCCTGTTCAATCAGCCCCAGCATTTT. This sequence encodes CASSITGTGGSLFNQPQHF.